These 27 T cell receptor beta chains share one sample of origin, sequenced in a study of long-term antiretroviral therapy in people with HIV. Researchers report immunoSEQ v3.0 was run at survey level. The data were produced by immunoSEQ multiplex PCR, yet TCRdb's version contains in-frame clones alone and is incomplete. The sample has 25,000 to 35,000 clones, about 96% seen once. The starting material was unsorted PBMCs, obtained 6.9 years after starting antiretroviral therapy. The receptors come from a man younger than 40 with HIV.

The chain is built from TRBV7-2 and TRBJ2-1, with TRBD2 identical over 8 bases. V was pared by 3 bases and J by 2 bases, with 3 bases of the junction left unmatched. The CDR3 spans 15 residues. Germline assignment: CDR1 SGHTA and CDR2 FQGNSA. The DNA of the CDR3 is TGTGCCAGCAGCTTGAGTAGCGGGACCTACAATGAGCAGTTCTTC. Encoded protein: CASSLSSGTYNEQFF.

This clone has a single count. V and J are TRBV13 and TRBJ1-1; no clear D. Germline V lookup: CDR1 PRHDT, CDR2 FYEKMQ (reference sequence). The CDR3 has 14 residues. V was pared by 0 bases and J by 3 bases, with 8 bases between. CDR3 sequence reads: CASSLGSQYTEAFF. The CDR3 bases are TGTGCCAGCAGCTTAGGTAGCCAATACACTGAAGCTTTCTTT.

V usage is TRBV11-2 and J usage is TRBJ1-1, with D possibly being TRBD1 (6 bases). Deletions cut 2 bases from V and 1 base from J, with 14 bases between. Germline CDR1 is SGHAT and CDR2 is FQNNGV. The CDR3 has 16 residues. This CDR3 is CASSLLEGGPNTEAFF. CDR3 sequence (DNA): TGTGCCAGCAGCTTATTGGAAGGGGGACCGAACACTGAAGCTTTCTTT.

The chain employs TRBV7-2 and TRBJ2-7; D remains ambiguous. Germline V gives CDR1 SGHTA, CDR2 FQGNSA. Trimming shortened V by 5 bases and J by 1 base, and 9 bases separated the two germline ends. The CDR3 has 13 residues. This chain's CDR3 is CASSVGGSYEQYF. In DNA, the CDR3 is TGTGCCAGCAGCGTAGGCGGTTCCTACGAGCAGTACTTC.

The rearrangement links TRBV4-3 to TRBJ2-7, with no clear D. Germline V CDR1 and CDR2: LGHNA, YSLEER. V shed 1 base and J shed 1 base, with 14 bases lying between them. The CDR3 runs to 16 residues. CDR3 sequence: CASSQGQALSSYEQYF. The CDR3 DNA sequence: TGCGCCAGCAGCCAAGGGCAGGCTCTTTCTTCCTACGAGCAGTACTTC.

CDR3 in DNA: TGTGCCAGCAGGAGAGAGATGGAGGACACCGGGGAGCTGTTTTTT. Translating gives CASRREMEDTGELFF. The chain is built from TRBV7-9 and TRBJ2-2; a possible D gene is TRBD2 (5 bases). Germline lookup yields CDR1 SEHNR and CDR2 FQNEAQ (reference sequence). Trimming took 6 bases from V and 3 from J, leaving 14 bases between them. The length of the CDR3 is 15 residues.

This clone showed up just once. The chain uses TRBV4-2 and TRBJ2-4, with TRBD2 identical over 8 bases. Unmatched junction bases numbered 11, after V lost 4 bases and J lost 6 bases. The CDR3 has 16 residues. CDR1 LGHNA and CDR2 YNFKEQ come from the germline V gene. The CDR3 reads CASSPVRLAGLNIQYF. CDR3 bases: TGTGCCAGCAGCCCCGTGCGGCTAGCGGGCCTAAACATTCAGTACTTC.

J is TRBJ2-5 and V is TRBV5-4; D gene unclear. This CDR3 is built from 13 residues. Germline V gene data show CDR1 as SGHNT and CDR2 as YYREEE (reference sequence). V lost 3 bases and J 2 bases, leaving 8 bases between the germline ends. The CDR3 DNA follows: TGTGCCAGCAGCTCCATTTTACAAGAGACCCAGTACTTC. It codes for CASSSILQETQYF.

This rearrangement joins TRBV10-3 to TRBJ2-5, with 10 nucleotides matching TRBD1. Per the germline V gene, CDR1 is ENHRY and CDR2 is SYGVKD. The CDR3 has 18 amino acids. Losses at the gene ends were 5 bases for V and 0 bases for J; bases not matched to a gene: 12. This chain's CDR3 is CAISFHRDRGGDQETQYF. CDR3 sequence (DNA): TGTGCCATCAGTTTCCACCGGGACAGGGGAGGTGACCAAGAGACCCAGTACTTC.

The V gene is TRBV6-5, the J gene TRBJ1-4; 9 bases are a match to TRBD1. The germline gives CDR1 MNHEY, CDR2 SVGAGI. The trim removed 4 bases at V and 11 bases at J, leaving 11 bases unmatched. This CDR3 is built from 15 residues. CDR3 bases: TGTGCCAGCAGTTCCCTGGACAGGGGAGGTGAGAAACTGTTTTTT. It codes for CASSSLDRGGEKLFF.

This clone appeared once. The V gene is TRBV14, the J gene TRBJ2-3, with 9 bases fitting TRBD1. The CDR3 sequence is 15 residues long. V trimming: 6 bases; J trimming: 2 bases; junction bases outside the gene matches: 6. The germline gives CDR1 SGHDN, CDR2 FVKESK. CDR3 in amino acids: CASSSGTGYTDTQYF. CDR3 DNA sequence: TGTGCCAGCAGTTCCGGGACAGGGTACACAGATACGCAGTATTTT.

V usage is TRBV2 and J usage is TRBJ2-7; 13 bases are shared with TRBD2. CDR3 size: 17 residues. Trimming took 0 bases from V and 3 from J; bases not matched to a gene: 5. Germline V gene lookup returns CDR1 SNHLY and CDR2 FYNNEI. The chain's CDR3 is CASSEAGLAGALYEQYF. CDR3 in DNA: TGTGCCAGCAGTGAAGCTGGACTAGCGGGAGCCCTCTACGAGCAGTACTTC.

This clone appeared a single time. CDR3 DNA: TGTGCCAGCAGTTACTGGGGAGAGCAGTACTTC. Its protein product is CASSYWGEQYF. The chain has TRBV6-5 and TRBJ2-7; D gene ambiguous. With 1 base removed from V and 7 bases from J, the gap between germline ends came to 5 bases. Germline V gene data show CDR1 as MNHEY and CDR2 as SVGAGI. CDR3 length equals 11 residues.

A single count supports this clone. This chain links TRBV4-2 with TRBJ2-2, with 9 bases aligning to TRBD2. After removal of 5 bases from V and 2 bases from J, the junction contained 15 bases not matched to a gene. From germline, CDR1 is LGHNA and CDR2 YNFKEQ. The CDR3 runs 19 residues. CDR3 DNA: TGTGCCAGCAGCTCGCTGGTGGTAGCGGGAGCGGGAAACACCGGGGAGCTGTTTTTT. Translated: CASSSLVVAGAGNTGELFF.

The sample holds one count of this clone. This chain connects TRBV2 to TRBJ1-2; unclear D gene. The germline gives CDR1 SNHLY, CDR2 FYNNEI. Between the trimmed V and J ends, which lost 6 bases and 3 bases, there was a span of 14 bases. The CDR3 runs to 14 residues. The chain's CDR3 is CASRGGPGDYGYTF. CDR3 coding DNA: TGTGCCAGCAGGGGCGGCCCGGGAGACTATGGCTACACCTTC.

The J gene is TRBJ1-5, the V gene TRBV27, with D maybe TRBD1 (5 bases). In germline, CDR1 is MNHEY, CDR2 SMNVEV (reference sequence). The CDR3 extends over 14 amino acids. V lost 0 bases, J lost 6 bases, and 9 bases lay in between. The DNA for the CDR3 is TGTGCCAGCAGTTTATCGGGGGGTGGTCAGCCCCAGCATTTT. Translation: CASSLSGGGQPQHF.

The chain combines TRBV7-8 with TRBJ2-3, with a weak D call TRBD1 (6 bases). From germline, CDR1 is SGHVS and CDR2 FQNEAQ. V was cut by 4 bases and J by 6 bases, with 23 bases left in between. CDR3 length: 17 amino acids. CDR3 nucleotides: TGTGCCAGCAGCTCACCTGACAGGCACCTCCCGGGGGATACGCAGTATTTT. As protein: CASSSPDRHLPGDTQYF.

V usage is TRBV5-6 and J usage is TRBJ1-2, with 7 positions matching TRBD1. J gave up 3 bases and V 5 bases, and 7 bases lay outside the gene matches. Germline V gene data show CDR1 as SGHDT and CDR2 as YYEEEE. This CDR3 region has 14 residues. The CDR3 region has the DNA TGTGCCAGCAGTACCCGGACAGGCCACTATGGCTACACCTTC. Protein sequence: CASSTRTGHYGYTF.

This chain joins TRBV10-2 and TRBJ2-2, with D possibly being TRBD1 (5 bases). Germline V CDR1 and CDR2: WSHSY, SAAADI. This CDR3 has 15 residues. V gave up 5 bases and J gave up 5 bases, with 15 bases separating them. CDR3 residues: CASSSTDRRTGELFF. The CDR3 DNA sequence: TGCGCCAGCAGTTCGACAGACCGCCGGACCGGGGAGCTGTTTTTT.

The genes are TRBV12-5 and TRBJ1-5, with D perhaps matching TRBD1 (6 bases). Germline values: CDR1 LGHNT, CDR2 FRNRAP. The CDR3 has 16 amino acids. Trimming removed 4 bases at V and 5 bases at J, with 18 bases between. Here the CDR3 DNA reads TGTGCTAGTGGTTACCTCCAGGGGCTTGAGGATCAGCCCCAGCATTTT. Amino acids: CASGYLQGLEDQPQHF.

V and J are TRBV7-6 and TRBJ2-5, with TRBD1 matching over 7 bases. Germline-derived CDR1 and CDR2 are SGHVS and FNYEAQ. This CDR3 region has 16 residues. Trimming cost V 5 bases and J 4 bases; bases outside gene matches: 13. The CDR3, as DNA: TGTGCCAGCAGCGAGAGGACAGGTCGAGGGGGAGAGACCCAGTACTTC. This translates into CASSERTGRGGETQYF.

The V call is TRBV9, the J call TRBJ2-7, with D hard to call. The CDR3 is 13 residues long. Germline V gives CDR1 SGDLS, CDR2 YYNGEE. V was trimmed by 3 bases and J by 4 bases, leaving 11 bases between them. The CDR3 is CASSDRSDYEQYF. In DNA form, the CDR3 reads TGTGCCAGCAGCGATAGGTCGGATTACGAGCAGTACTTC.

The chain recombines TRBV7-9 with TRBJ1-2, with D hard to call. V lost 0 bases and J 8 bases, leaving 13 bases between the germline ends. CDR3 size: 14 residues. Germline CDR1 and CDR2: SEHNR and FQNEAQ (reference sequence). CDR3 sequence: CASSLAELPEGYTF. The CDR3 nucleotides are TGTGCCAGCAGCTTAGCTGAGCTACCGGAGGGCTACACCTTC.

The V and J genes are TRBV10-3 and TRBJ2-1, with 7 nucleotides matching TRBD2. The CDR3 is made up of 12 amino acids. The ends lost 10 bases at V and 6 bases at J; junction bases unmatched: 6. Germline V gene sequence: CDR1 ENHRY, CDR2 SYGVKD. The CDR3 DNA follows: TGTGCCAGCGGCGGGAGCCCCAATGAGCAGTTCTTC. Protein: CASGGSPNEQFF.

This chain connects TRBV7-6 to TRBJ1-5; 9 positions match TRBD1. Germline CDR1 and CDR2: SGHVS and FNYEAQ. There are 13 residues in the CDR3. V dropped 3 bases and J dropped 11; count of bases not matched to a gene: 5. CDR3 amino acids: CASSLGDREAQHF. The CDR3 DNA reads TGTGCCAGCAGCTTGGGGGACAGGGAGGCCCAGCATTTT.

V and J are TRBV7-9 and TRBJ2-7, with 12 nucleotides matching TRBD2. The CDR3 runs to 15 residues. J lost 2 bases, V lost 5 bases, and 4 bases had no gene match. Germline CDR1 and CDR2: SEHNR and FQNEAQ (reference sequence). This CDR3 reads CASSGLAGNPYEQYF. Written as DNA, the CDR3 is TGTGCCAGCAGCGGACTAGCGGGGAATCCCTACGAGCAGTACTTC.

CDR3 protein: CASSSPQRGGYNEQFF. The DNA of the CDR3 is TGTGCCAGCAGTTCCCCCCAGCGGGGGGGTTACAATGAGCAGTTCTTC. This sequence joins TRBV27 and TRBJ2-1; TRBD2 matches at 10 bases. The germline gives CDR1 MNHEY, CDR2 SMNVEV (reference sequence). The CDR3 loop spans 16 amino acids. After removal of 4 bases from V and 4 bases from J, the junction contained 7 bases not matched to a gene.